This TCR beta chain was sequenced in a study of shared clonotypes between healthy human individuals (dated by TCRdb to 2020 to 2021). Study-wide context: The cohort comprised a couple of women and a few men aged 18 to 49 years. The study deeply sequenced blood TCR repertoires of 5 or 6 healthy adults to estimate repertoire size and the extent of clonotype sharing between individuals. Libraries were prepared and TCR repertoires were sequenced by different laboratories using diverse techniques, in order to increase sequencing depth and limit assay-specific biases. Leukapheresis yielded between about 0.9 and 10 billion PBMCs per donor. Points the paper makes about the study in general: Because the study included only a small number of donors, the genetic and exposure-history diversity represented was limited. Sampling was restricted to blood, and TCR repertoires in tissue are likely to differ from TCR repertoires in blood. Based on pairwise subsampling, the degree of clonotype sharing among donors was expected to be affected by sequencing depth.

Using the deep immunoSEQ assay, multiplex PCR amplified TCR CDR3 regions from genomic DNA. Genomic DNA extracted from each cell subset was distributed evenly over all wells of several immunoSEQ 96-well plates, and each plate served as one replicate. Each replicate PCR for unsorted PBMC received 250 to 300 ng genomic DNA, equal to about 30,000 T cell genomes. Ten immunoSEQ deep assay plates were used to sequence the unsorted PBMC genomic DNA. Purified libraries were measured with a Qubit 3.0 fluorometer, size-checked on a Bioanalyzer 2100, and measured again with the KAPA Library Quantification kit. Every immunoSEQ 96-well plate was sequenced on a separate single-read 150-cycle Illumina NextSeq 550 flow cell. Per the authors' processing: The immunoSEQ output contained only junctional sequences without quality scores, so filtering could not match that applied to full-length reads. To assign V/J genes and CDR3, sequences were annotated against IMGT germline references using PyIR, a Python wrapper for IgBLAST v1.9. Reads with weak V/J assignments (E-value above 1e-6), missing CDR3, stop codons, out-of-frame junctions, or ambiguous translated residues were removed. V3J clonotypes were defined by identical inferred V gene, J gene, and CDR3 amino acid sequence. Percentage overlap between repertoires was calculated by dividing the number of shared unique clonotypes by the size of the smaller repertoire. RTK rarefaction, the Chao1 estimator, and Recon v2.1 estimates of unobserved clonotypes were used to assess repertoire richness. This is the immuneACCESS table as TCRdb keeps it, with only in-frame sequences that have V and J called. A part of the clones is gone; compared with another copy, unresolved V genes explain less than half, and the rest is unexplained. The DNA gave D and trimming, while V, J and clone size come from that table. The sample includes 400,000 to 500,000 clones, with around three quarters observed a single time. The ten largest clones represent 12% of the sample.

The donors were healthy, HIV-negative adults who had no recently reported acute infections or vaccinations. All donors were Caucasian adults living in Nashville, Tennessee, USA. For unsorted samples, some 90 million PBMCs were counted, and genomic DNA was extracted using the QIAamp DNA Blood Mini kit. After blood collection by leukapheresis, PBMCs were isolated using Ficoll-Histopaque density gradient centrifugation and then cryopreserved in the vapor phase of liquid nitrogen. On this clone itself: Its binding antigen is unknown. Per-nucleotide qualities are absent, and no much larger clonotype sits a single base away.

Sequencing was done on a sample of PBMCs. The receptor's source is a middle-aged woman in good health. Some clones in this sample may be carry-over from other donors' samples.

The CDR3 in this case is CASSRDRAGELFF. The nucleotide sequence is TGTGCCAGCAGCCGAGACAGGGCCGGGGAGCTGTTTTTT. The chain is encoded by TRBV7-9 joined to TRBJ2-2, with 7 bases in between that match TRBD1. The CDR3 runs 13 amino acids, cysteine and phenylalanine included. Kept here is only the CDR3 DNA, which spans 39 bases and is read in frame from base 1. The junction shows trimming of 5 bases on V and 6 bases on J, and the gene matches do not reach 3 bases of it. The germline V gene (reference sequence) specifies SEHNR as CDR1 and FQNEAQ as CDR2.